One sample yielded the 14 T cell receptor beta chains listed below, sequenced in a study of blood T cell repertoires in COVID-19. Method: immunoSEQ multiplex PCR; TCRdb's copy keeps in-frame clones and lacks some. The sample lists tens of thousands of clones; under 80% were seen once. What was sequenced was peripheral blood. The receptors here all came from a man in his sixties with acute or convalescent COVID-19.

The CDR3 sequence: CAISPDRGVAEAFF. The CDR3 DNA sequence: TGTGCCATCAGTCCCGACAGGGGGGTGGCTGAAGCTTTCTTT. This chain joins TRBV10-3 and TRBJ1-1; 9 bases match TRBD1. The CDR3 consists of 14 residues. Germline assignment: CDR1 ENHRY and CDR2 SYGVKD. V gave up 5 bases and J gave up 6 bases; unmatched junction bases: 7.

The chain links TRBV7-2 to TRBJ2-7, with 10 bases that match TRBD2. CDR1 is SGHTA, CDR2 FQGNSA, per germline. V lost 0 bases to trimming and J lost 6 bases; unmatched junction nucleotides: 5. The CDR3 runs 15 residues. The CDR3 here is CASSLAGRTSGEQYF. Here the CDR3 DNA reads TGTGCCAGCAGCTTAGCGGGAAGGACTAGCGGCGAGCAGTACTTC. Filled out from reference TRBV7-2 and TRBJ2-7, the complete variable domain reads GAGVSQSPSNKVTEKGKDVELRCDPISGHTALYWYRQSLGQGLEFLIYFQGNSAPDKSGLPSDRFSAERTGGSVSTLTIQRTQQEDSAVYLCASSLAGRTSGEQYFGPGTRLTVT.

This clone was seen a single time. The J gene is TRBJ2-6, the V gene TRBV27, with TRBD1 matching over 10 bases. This CDR3 region has 20 residues. The trim removed 5 bases at V and 0 bases at J, leaving 13 bases unmatched. Germline CDR1 is MNHEY and CDR2 is SMNVEV (reference sequence). CDR3 residues: CASSPTHPRTGGSGANVLTF. CDR3 DNA: TGTGCCAGCAGTCCGACCCACCCGAGGACAGGGGGCTCTGGGGCCAACGTCCTGACTTTC.

The chain is built from TRBV19 and TRBJ1-4; D call uncertain. There are 18 residues in the CDR3. Trimming pared 3 bases from V and 2 bases from J, leaving 19 bases between. Germline CDR1 reads LNHDA; CDR2 reads SQIVND (reference sequence). The CDR3 DNA reads TGTGCCAGTAGTATCAATAGGTTGGAGGCACGGACTAATGAAAAACTGTTTTTT. It translates to CASSINRLEARTNEKLFF.

The chain carries TRBV6-5 and TRBJ2-7; TRBD1 might be the D (6 bases). CDR1 is MNHEY and CDR2 is SVGAGI in the germline V gene. The V and J ends lost 6 bases and 2 bases respectively, with 14 bases between them. There are 14 residues in the CDR3. CDR3 coding DNA: TGTGCCAGCAGAAGAGAATCAGGGGCCTACGAGCAGTACTTC. It codes for CASRRESGAYEQYF.

This clone was seen once. J is TRBJ2-7 and V is TRBV6-5; D unclear. The CDR3 sequence is 12 residues long. V lost 8 bases, J lost 4 bases, and 12 bases lay in between. CDR1 and CDR2 (germline): MNHEY, SVGAGI. The CDR3 DNA follows: TGTGCCAGCTCTCCCCTATATTACGAGCAGTACTTC. Amino acid sequence: CASSPLYYEQYF.

The chain couples TRBV5-1 to TRBJ1-1; D is possibly TRBD1 (5 bases). V was trimmed by 0 bases and J by 5 bases, leaving 11 bases between them. Germline-derived CDR1 and CDR2 are SGHRS and YFSETQ. The CDR3 covers 14 residues. The CDR3 reads CASSLGGAGTEAFF. CDR3 sequence (DNA): TGCGCCAGCAGCTTGGGTGGGGCAGGGACTGAAGCTTTCTTT.

The chain has TRBV4-3 and TRBJ2-3; 8 bases match TRBD2. The CDR3 is 16 residues long. The germline V gene has CDR1 LGHNA and CDR2 YSLEER. V gave up 1 base and J gave up 2 bases; unmatched junction bases: 5. The CDR3 spells CASSQAGTSTTDTQYF. In nucleotides, the CDR3 is TGCGCCAGCAGCCAAGCCGGGACTAGTACCACAGATACGCAGTATTTT.

CDR3 sequence reads: CASSLPPGQGAYGANVLTF. The CDR3 DNA reads as TGCGCCAGCAGCTTACCCCCGGGACAGGGGGCTTATGGGGCCAACGTCCTGACTTTC. This chain joins TRBV5-1 and TRBJ2-6, with 12 bases matching TRBD1. Germline CDR1 and CDR2: SGHRS and YFSETQ. The CDR3 contains 19 residues. Losses at the gene ends were 2 bases for V and 3 bases for J; bases not matched to a gene: 9.

The chain is built from TRBV28 and TRBJ2-7; 11 positions agree with TRBD2. This CDR3 comprises 15 residues. The germline gives CDR1 MDHEN, CDR2 SYDVKM. Unmatched junction bases numbered 6, after V lost 2 bases and J lost 6 bases. The CDR3 protein is CASSLELAGGSEQYF. CDR3 nucleotides: TGTGCCAGCAGTTTAGAGTTAGCGGGAGGGAGCGAGCAGTACTTC.

V and J are TRBV5-5 and TRBJ2-7, with D possibly being TRBD2 (6 bases). V lost 6 bases to trimming and J lost 0 bases, with 19 bases between them. The CDR3 contains 16 residues. The germline CDR1 and CDR2 sequences are SGHKS and YYEKEE (reference sequence). CDR3 bases: TGTGCCAGCACCCTGGGAGGAGCGATGGCCTCCTACGAGCAGTACTTC. The encoded protein is CASTLGGAMASYEQYF.

This clone was counted between two and nine times. The chain employs TRBV27 and TRBJ2-7; the D gene is possibly TRBD2 (5 bases). V was shortened by 8 bases and J by 4 bases, with 15 bases between the two germline ends. This CDR3 spans 13 amino acids. Germline V gives CDR1 MNHEY, CDR2 SMNVEV (reference sequence). The CDR3 protein is CASGYLGSYEQYF. The CDR3 DNA is TGTGCCAGCGGATACTTGGGGAGTTACGAGCAGTACTTC.

This chain joins TRBV6-1 and TRBJ2-5; TRBD2 agrees at 8 bases. This CDR3 spans 18 amino acids. Germline V gene lookup returns CDR1 MNHNS and CDR2 SASEGT. With 4 bases clipped from V and 0 bases from J, the junction kept 13 bases outside the gene matches. CDR3 DNA sequence: TGTGCCAGCAGTGCTCGTCCCGCCGGGAGGGCAGACCAAGAGACCCAGTACTTC. It yields the protein CASSARPAGRADQETQYF.

This clone was found once. The chain has TRBV28 and TRBJ2-1; TRBD2 matches 10 bases. Trimming took 6 bases from V and 12 from J; bases not matched to a gene: 11. Germline assignment: CDR1 MDHEN and CDR2 SYDVKM. CDR3 size: 14 residues. The CDR3 region is CASSPGLAGVGQFF. DNA of the CDR3: TGTGCCAGCAGCCCGGGGCTAGCGGGAGTGGGGCAGTTCTTC.